This T cell receptor (beta chain) emerged from a study of blood T cell repertoires in COVID-19. CDR3 length: 15 amino acids. Germline V lookup: CDR1 MNHEY, CDR2 SMNVEV (reference sequence). With 6 bases clipped from V and 2 bases from J, the junction kept 7 bases outside the gene matches. The method was immunoSEQ multiplex PCR; TCRdb's version includes in-frame clones alone and lacks a portion of them. The sample comprises 200,000 to 250,000 clones, roughly 86% of which are singletons, and roughly an eighth rests with the top ten. Input material: peripheral blood. J is TRBJ1-5 and V is TRBV27; 7 bases fit TRBD1. The sequence was collected from a man older than 75 with acute or convalescent COVID-19. The CDR3 reads CASRPQGKGNQPQHF. The CDR3 nucleotides are TGTGCCAGCAGACCACAGGGGAAAGGCAATCAGCCCCAGCATTTT.